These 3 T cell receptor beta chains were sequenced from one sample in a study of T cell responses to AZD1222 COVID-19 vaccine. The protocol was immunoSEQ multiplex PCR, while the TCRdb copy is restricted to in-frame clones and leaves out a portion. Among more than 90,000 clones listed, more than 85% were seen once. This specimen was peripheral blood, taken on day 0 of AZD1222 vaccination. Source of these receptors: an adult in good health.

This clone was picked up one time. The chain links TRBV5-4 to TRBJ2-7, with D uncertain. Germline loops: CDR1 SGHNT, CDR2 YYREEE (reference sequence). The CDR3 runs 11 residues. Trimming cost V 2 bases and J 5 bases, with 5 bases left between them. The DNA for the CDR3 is TGTGCCAGCAGCTTTCTGGACGAGCAGTACTTC. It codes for CASSFLDEQYF.

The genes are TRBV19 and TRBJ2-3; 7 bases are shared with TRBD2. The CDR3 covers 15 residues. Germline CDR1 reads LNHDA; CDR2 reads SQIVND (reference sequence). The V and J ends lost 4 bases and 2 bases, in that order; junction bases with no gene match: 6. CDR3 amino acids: CASSTTSAITDTQYF. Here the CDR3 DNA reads TGTGCCAGTAGTACTACTAGCGCGATCACAGATACGCAGTATTTT.

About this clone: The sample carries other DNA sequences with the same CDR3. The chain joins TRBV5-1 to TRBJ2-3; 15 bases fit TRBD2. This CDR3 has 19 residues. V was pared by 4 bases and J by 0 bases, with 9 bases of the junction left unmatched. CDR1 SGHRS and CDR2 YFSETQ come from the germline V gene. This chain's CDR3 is CASSLGLAGGLSSTDTQYF. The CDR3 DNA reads TGCGCCAGCAGCCTGGGACTAGCGGGGGGACTCTCTAGCACAGATACGCAGTATTTT. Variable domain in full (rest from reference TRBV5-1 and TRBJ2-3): KAGVTQTPRYLIKTRGQQVTLSCSPISGHRSVSWYQQTPGQGLQFLFEYFSETQRNKGNFPGRFSGRQFSNSRSEMNVSTLELGDSALYLCASSLGLAGGLSSTDTQYFGPGTRLTVL.